The T cell receptor (beta chain) under discussion was sequenced for a study of cytomegalovirus exposure and HLA in healthy donors. Study results and limitations: Equally common other TCR beta chains were less clonally expanded than HLA-associated ones, a later analysis found. Versus the roughly 670-donor mean, an Asian-associated ancestry cluster reportedly showed fewer N-insertions in a later analysis. In a later analysis, common viral pathogens appeared linked to several of the most significant clusters.

Comment on this clone: Its specificity is unknown.

13 Jbeta primers and 60 Vbeta primers were used for the PCR. Assay used: immunoSEQ multiplex PCR; TCRdb lists only in-frame clones, some missing. The data hold approximately 260,000 clones, with roughly four fifths observed a single time. The germline V gene encodes CDR1 SGHVS and CDR2 FNYEAQ. Trimming removed 0 bases at V and 7 bases at J, with 12 bases between. The CDR3 covers 14 residues. The rearrangement uses TRBV7-6 and TRBJ2-5; weak D call: TRBD2 (6 bases). Sequencing used PBMCs. The source is a woman aged 40 to 50 in good health and CMV-seropositive. The CDR3: CASSLASGGATQYF. The CDR3 DNA is TGTGCCAGCAGCTTAGCGAGTGGAGGGGCGACCCAGTACTTC.